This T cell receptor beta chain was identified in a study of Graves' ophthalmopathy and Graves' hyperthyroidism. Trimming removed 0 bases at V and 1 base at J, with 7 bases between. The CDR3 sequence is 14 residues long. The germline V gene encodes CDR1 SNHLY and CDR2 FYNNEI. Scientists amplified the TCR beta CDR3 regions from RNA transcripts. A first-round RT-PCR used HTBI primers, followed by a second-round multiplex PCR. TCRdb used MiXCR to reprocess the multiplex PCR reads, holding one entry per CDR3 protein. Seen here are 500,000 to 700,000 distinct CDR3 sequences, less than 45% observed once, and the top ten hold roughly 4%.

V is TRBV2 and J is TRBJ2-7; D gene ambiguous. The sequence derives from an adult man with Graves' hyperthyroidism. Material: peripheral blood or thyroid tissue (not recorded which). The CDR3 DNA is TGTGCCAGCAGTGAAGCGTTGTCGTCCTACGAGCAGTACTTC. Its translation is CASSEALSSYEQYF.